The sequence of this TCR beta chain was determined in a study of OX40 agonist ivuxolimab in advanced cancers. Notes on the study in general: Low normalized T-cell clonal expansion was additionally recorded for some nonresponders.

Assay used: immunoSEQ multiplex PCR; TCRdb lists only in-frame clones, some missing. The data show more than 25,000 clones, approximately 84% seen once. Note on this clone: Its antigen is not identified.

The material was CD4+ or CD8+ T cells sorted from blood, obtained in a trial of the OX40 agonist ivuxolimab. This TCR derives from an adult with an advanced solid tumor such as melanoma, head and neck, liver or kidney cancer.

The CDR3 reads CASSWTPGQAHTF. As DNA, the CDR3 is TGTGCCAGCAGTTGGACCCCTGGACAGGCGCACACCTTC. The gene calls are TRBV6-5 and TRBJ1-2, with 7 bases lining up with TRBD1. The ends lost 4 bases at V and 12 bases at J; junction bases unmatched: 11. The germline V gene encodes CDR1 MNHEY and CDR2 SVGAGI. This CDR3 contains 13 residues.